This entry lists 30 T cell receptor beta chains sequenced from one sample in a study of cytomegalovirus exposure and HLA in healthy donors. PCR involved 60 Vbeta and 13 Jbeta primers. The repertoire was sequenced with immunoSEQ multiplex PCR; TCRdb's copy has only in-frame clones and lacks some. The sample lists around 150,000 clones, approximately 79% seen once, with just under 6.5% in the top ten. The sample consisted of PBMCs. These receptors were collected from a man aged 50-59 years in good health and CMV-seropositive.

The rearrangement joins TRBV2 to TRBJ2-7; 10 bases map to TRBD2. V lost 9 bases to trimming and J lost 0 bases; unmatched junction nucleotides: 2. There are 13 residues in the CDR3. CDR1 is SNHLY and CDR2 is FYNNEI in the germline V gene. The CDR3 region is CASWTSGSYEQYF. The CDR3 DNA sequence: TGTGCCAGTTGGACTAGCGGCTCCTACGAGCAGTACTTC.

V is TRBV15 and J is TRBJ1-6; a weak D match, TRBD1 (5 bases). The CDR3 loop spans 15 amino acids. The germline gives CDR1 LNHNV, CDR2 YYDKDF (reference sequence). V lost 1 base and J lost 8, with 12 bases in between. In DNA, the CDR3 is TGTGCCACCAGCAGAGGAGGAGGGGCTGATTCACCCCTCCACTTT. Protein product: CATSRGGGADSPLHF. The complete variable domain, with remaining parts taken from reference TRBV15 and TRBJ1-6, reads DAMVIQNPRYQVTQFGKPVTLSCSQTLNHNVMYWYQQKSSQAPKLLFHYYDKDFNNEADTPDNFQSRRPNTSFCFLDIRSPGLGDTAMYLCATSRGGGADSPLHFGNGTRLTVT.

The genes are TRBV28 and TRBJ1-5; a possible D gene is TRBD1 (5 bases). Germline V CDR1 and CDR2: MDHEN, SYDVKM. The ends were cut back, 1 base at V and 5 bases at J, with 12 bases in the middle. The CDR3 totals 15 residues. CDR3 sequence: CASSLLGGSHQPQHF. The CDR3 region has the DNA TGTGCCAGCAGTTTATTGGGGGGGTCCCATCAGCCCCAGCATTTT.

This chain joins TRBV5-4 and TRBJ1-5, with TRBD1 matching 8 bases. The length of the CDR3 is 15 residues. Germline assignment: CDR1 SGHNT and CDR2 YYREEE (reference sequence). J was trimmed by 4 bases and V by 3 bases; bases with no gene match: 6. The CDR3 here is CASSSGQDPNQPQHF. The CDR3 DNA sequence: TGTGCCAGCAGCTCGGGACAGGACCCAAATCAGCCCCAGCATTTT.

The sample holds a few counts of this clone. CDR3 nucleotide sequence: TGTGCCAGCAGCAAAGCCCTTTACGAGCAGTACTTC. The encoded protein is CASSKALYEQYF. The chain couples TRBV21-1 to TRBJ2-7; TRBD2 is taken as the D call from the table, unchecked against the DNA. TRBV21-1 is a listed pseudogene. The CDR3 is 12 amino acids.

The gene calls are TRBV25-1 and TRBJ2-5, with D maybe TRBD1 (5 bases). The ends were cut back, 4 bases at V and 5 bases at J, with 11 bases in the middle. The CDR3 has 13 amino acids. Per germline, CDR1 MGHDK and CDR2 SYGVNS. The CDR3 nucleotides read TGTGCCAGCAGTGCCCCAGGGTGGGAGACCCAGTACTTC. It yields the protein CASSAPGWETQYF.

The chain combines TRBV11-3 with TRBJ2-1, with TRBD2 matching 9 bases. Germline CDR1 SGHNT, CDR2 YENEEA. The CDR3 contains 15 residues. V lost 3 bases, J lost 6 bases, and 6 bases stayed unmatched. CDR3 in amino acids: CASSFSGSGRNEQFF. The CDR3 coding sequence is TGTGCCAGCAGCTTTAGCGGGAGTGGGCGCAATGAGCAGTTCTTC.

This clone occurred once. V usage is TRBV9 and J usage is TRBJ2-7; a possible D gene is TRBD2 (6 bases). The germline gives CDR1 SGDLS, CDR2 YYNGEE. V lost 0 bases, J lost 9 bases, and 19 bases lay in between. The CDR3 sequence is 15 residues long. The CDR3 protein is CASSVGGGTDVGQYF. In DNA form, the CDR3 reads TGTGCCAGCAGCGTAGGAGGCGGGACCGACGTGGGGCAGTACTTC.

The chain carries TRBV5-1 and TRBJ1-2; 8 positions match TRBD1. Germline loops: CDR1 SGHRS, CDR2 YFSETQ. Unmatched junction bases numbered 10, after V lost 4 bases and J lost 8 bases. This CDR3 region has 14 residues. The CDR3 DNA follows: TGCGCCAGCAGCAAATCCCAGGGGGCACGGGGCTACACCTTC. Translating it yields CASSKSQGARGYTF.

The chain is built from TRBV9 and TRBJ2-7, with TRBD2 matching over 10 bases. From germline, CDR1 is SGDLS and CDR2 YYNGEE. This CDR3 region has 16 residues. V lost 0 bases to trimming and J lost 6 bases; unmatched junction nucleotides: 9. In nucleotides, the CDR3 is TGTGCCAGCAGCGTAGGTCTAGCGGGAGATGCGCGCGAGCAGTACTTC. As protein: CASSVGLAGDAREQYF.

The chain employs TRBV28 and TRBJ1-3, with unresolved D. This CDR3 is built from 13 residues. Between the trimmed V and J ends, which lost 6 bases and 1 base, there was a span of 7 bases. Germline loops: CDR1 MDHEN, CDR2 SYDVKM. Here the CDR3 reads CASSPFSGNTIYF. CDR3 sequence (DNA): TGTGCCAGCAGCCCGTTTTCTGGAAACACCATATATTTT.

The rearrangement joins TRBV5-5 to TRBJ2-7; D ambiguous. Germline assignment: CDR1 SGHKS and CDR2 YYEKEE (reference sequence). V dropped 2 bases and J dropped 3 bases, with 12 bases sitting between them. This CDR3 is built from 14 residues. The CDR3 sequence: CASSLLTYHYEQYF. In DNA, the CDR3 is TGTGCCAGCAGCTTACTGACATATCACTACGAGCAGTACTTC. Full variable domain (outside the CDR3, taken from reference TRBV5-5 and TRBJ2-7): DAGVTQSPTHLIKTRGQQVTLRCSPISGHKSVSWYQQVLGQGPQFIFQYYEKEERGRGNFPDRFSARQFPNYSSELNVNALLLGDSALYLCASSLLTYHYEQYFGPGTRLTVT.

The rearrangement links TRBV30 to TRBJ2-3, with 10 positions matching TRBD2. In germline, CDR1 is GTSNPN, CDR2 SVGIG (reference sequence). The CDR3 extends over 20 amino acids. The trim removed 0 bases at V and 2 bases at J, leaving 17 bases unmatched. The CDR3 spells CAWSVIRHPTSGPSTDTQYF. CDR3 DNA: TGTGCCTGGAGTGTCATTAGGCACCCGACTAGCGGGCCCTCCACAGATACGCAGTATTTT. Full variable domain (rest looked up from reference TRBV30 and TRBJ2-3): SQTIHQWPATLVQPVGSPLSLECTVEGTSNPNLYWYRQAAGRGLQLLFYSVGIGQISSEVPQNLSASRPQDRQFILSSKKLLLSDSGFYLCAWSVIRHPTSGPSTDTQYFGPGTRLTVL.

With respect to this clone: At the DNA level, this CDR3 is encoded by other sequences in the same sample as well. The V call is TRBV7-2, the J call TRBJ2-7; TRBD2 aligns across 7 bases. The CDR3 is 15 amino acids. CDR1 is SGHTA and CDR2 is FQGNSA in the germline V gene. V was clipped by 1 base and J by 4 bases; unmatched bases: 7. CDR3 protein: CASSLVAGEGYEQYF. In DNA form, the CDR3 reads TGTGCCAGCAGCTTAGTTGCGGGAGAAGGGTACGAGCAGTACTTC.

The rearrangement uses TRBV5-6 and TRBJ2-5, with a possible D match to TRBD1 (6 bases). The end of the DNA fits TRBJ2-7 better, so the J call may be wrong. In germline, CDR1 is SGHDT, CDR2 YYEEEE. This CDR3 is 16 amino acids long. The CDR3, as DNA: TGTGCCAGCAGCTTGGCACAGGGCACTATAACCTACGAGCAGTACTTC. Its protein is CASSLAQGTITYEQYF.

The rearrangement uses TRBV9 and TRBJ2-1; 10 bases are a match to TRBD2. The CDR3 totals 15 residues. Germline assignment: CDR1 SGDLS and CDR2 YYNGEE. J lost 4 bases, V lost 6 bases, and 7 bases had no gene match. In nucleotides, the CDR3 is TGTGCCAGCAACCCGGGACTAGCGAATTACAATGAGCAGTTCTTC. Its translation: CASNPGLANYNEQFF.

This sequence joins TRBV7-9 and TRBJ2-3; 9 bases are a match to TRBD1. The ends lost 6 bases at V and 3 bases at J; junction bases unmatched: 13. The CDR3 consists of 17 residues. Per germline, CDR1 SEHNR and CDR2 FQNEAQ (reference sequence). CDR3 DNA: TGTGCCAGCAGTCACCGGACAGGGGTCCCCTCAACAGATACGCAGTATTTT. As protein: CASSHRTGVPSTDTQYF.

This clone was seen only once. The genes are TRBV7-3 and TRBJ2-5, with D perhaps matching TRBD2 (6 bases). Per germline, CDR1 SGHTA and CDR2 FQGTGA. The CDR3 length is 14 residues. The germline V and J ends were trimmed by 1 base and 11 bases, with 17 bases remaining between them. The CDR3 is CASSLSPGGAGQYF. As DNA, the CDR3 is TGTGCCAGCAGCTTAAGCCCCGGGGGTGCCGGGCAGTACTTC.

The J gene is TRBJ2-7, the V gene TRBV5-1; 8 bases fit TRBD2. The CDR3 length is 14 residues. V shed 0 bases and J 6 bases; nucleotides not matched to a gene: 5. Germline loops: CDR1 SGHRS, CDR2 YFSETQ. The CDR3 is CASSLGLASGEQYF. DNA for the CDR3: TGCGCCAGCAGCTTGGGACTAGCGTCCGGCGAGCAGTACTTC.

This chain's CDR3 is CASSSTGGQAFF. The DNA for the CDR3 is TGTGCCAGCAGCTCAACAGGGGGTCAAGCTTTCTTT. The rearrangement joins TRBV7-9 to TRBJ1-1; 8 positions agree with TRBD1. Germline V gene sequence: CDR1 SEHNR, CDR2 FQNEAQ (reference sequence). The ends lost 4 bases at V and 9 bases at J; junction bases unmatched: 4. This CDR3 is 12 amino acids long.

The V and J genes are TRBV4-1 and TRBJ2-7; the match to TRBD1 covers 8 bases. Germline lookup yields CDR1 MGHRA and CDR2 YSYEKL. V dropped 3 bases and J dropped 3; count of bases not matched to a gene: 4. The CDR3 length is 14 residues. The CDR3 DNA follows: TGCGCCAGCAGCCAGCCGGGACAGGACTACGAGCAGTACTTC. As protein: CASSQPGQDYEQYF.

The chain has TRBV7-2 and TRBJ2-7; TRBD2 matches at 10 bases. Per germline, CDR1 SGHTA and CDR2 FQGNSA. The CDR3 has 14 residues. J gave up 4 bases and V 4 bases, and 4 bases lay outside the gene matches. CDR3 nucleotide sequence: TGTGCCAGCAGCTACCGGACTAGCGGATACGAGCAGTACTTC. Its protein product is CASSYRTSGYEQYF.

The chain is built from TRBV28 and TRBJ2-7; 7 nucleotides match TRBD1. With 6 bases clipped from V and 0 bases from J, the junction kept 8 bases outside the gene matches. The CDR3 runs 15 residues. CDR1 is MDHEN and CDR2 is SYDVKM in the germline V gene. The CDR3 reads CASRPTGKSSYEQYF. Written as DNA, the CDR3 is TGTGCCAGCAGACCGACAGGGAAGAGCTCCTACGAGCAGTACTTC.

The chain joins TRBV30 to TRBJ2-5; 11 bases fit TRBD2. V dropped 3 bases and J dropped 1; count of bases not matched to a gene: 4. CDR1 and CDR2 (germline): GTSNPN, SVGIG (reference sequence). This CDR3 region has 15 residues. Written as DNA, the CDR3 is TGTGCCTGGAGGTTGACTAGCGGGGCCCAAGAGACCCAGTACTTC. Protein sequence: CAWRLTSGAQETQYF.

V is TRBV5-1 and J is TRBJ2-7; 9 positions match TRBD2. CDR1 and CDR2 from the germline V gene are SGHRS and YFSETQ. J lost 1 base, V lost 6 bases, and 2 bases had no gene match. The CDR3 sequence is 13 residues long. CDR3 region: CASKTSGSYEQYF. For the CDR3, the DNA is TGCGCCAGCAAAACTAGCGGGTCCTACGAGCAGTACTTC.

CDR3 region: CASSLQQNEQYF. In DNA form, the CDR3 reads TGTGCCAGCAGCTTACAACAGAACGAGCAGTACTTC. The genes are TRBV7-2 and TRBJ2-7; D is uncertain. Germline CDR1 SGHTA, CDR2 FQGNSA. The CDR3 is 12 amino acids. The germline V and J ends were trimmed by 2 bases and 5 bases, with 7 bases remaining between them. Full variable domain (rest looked up from reference TRBV7-2 and TRBJ2-7): GAGVSQSPSNKVTEKGKDVELRCDPISGHTALYWYRQSLGQGLEFLIYFQGNSAPDKSGLPSDRFSAERTGGSVSTLTIQRTQQEDSAVYLCASSLQQNEQYFGPGTRLTVT.

This chain uses TRBV19 with TRBJ2-5; 8 nucleotides line up with TRBD2. The CDR3 spans 15 residues. Per the germline V gene, CDR1 is LNHDA and CDR2 is SQIVND (reference sequence). V lost 1 base to trimming and J lost 4 bases; unmatched junction nucleotides: 5. This CDR3 is CASSIAGGSGETQYF. The CDR3 DNA is TGTGCCAGTAGTATAGCGGGAGGGTCGGGAGAGACCCAGTACTTC.

The sample holds a few counts of this clone. The gene calls are TRBV29-1 and TRBJ2-2; TRBD1 might be the D (6 bases). V gave up 1 base and J gave up 6 bases, with 12 bases separating them. Per germline, CDR1 SQVTM and CDR2 ANQGSEA. This CDR3 has 14 amino acids. The CDR3 sequence: CSVEAQGSPGELFF. CDR3 coding DNA: TGCAGCGTTGAAGCCCAGGGGTCGCCCGGGGAGCTGTTTTTT.

This chain links TRBV5-1 with TRBJ2-1; TRBD2 aligns across 8 bases. J was trimmed by 2 bases and V by 4 bases; bases with no gene match: 5. The germline V gene has CDR1 SGHRS and CDR2 YFSETQ. This CDR3 has 15 residues. The CDR3 reads CASSPRGGPYNEQFF. The CDR3, as DNA: TGCGCCAGCAGCCCACGGGGGGGACCCTACAATGAGCAGTTCTTC. The entire variable domain, with the rest obtained from reference TRBV5-1 and TRBJ2-1, is as follows: KAGVTQTPRYLIKTRGQQVTLSCSPISGHRSVSWYQQTPGQGLQFLFEYFSETQRNKGNFPGRFSGRQFSNSRSEMNVSTLELGDSALYLCASSPRGGPYNEQFFGPGTRLTVL.

The chain recombines TRBV19 with TRBJ2-7; 10 positions match TRBD1. V lost 5 bases and J lost 2; bases outside the gene matches: 6. The germline gives CDR1 LNHDA, CDR2 SQIVND (reference sequence). This CDR3 region has 15 residues. The CDR3 DNA is TGTGCCAGTAGTGAGGGACAGGGGAGGCCCTACGAGCAGTACTTC. This encodes CASSEGQGRPYEQYF.